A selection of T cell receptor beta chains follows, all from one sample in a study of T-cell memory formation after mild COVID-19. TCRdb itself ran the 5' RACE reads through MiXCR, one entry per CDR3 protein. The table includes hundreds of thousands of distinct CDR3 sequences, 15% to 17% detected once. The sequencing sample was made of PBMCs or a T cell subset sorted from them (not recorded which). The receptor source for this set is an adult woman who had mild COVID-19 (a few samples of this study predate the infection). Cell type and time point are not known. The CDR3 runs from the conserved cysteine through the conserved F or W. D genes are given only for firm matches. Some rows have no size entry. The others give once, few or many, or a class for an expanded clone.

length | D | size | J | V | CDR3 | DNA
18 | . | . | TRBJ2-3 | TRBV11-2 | CASSSLGRLPIGTDTQYF | TGTGCCAGCAGCTCGCTCGGACGGCTCCCAATTGGCACAGATACGCAGTATTTT
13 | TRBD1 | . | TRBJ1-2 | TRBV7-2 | CASRMQGAYGYTF | TGTGCCAGCAGAATGCAGGGGGCTTATGGCTACACCTTC
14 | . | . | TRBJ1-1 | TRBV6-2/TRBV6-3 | CASSYSQMSTEAFF | TGTGCCAGCAGTTACTCCCAAATGTCCACTGAAGCTTTCTTT
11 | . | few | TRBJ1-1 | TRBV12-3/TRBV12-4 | CASSSTGEAFF | TGTGCCAGCAGTTCAACAGGTGAAGCTTTCTTT
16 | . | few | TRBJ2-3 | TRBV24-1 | CATSDTAGSSTDTQYF | TGTGCCACCAGTGATACCGCGGGGTCTAGCACAGATACGCAGTATTTT
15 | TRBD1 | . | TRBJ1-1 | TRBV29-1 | CSVYGTASLNTEAFF | TGCAGCGTCTACGGGACAGCCTCTCTCAACACTGAAGCTTTCTTT
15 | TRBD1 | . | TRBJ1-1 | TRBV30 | CAWSVLGQANTEAFF | TGTGCCTGGAGTGTCCTGGGACAGGCTAACACTGAAGCTTTCTTT
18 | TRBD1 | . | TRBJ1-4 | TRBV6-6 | CASSHSLQGTATNEKLFF | TGTGCCAGCAGTCACTCCCTACAGGGGACAGCAACTAATGAAAAACTGTTTTTT
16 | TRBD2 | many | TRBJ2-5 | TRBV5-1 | CASSFTGLAAQETQYF | TGCGCCAGCAGCTTTACAGGACTAGCGGCACAAGAGACCCAGTACTTC
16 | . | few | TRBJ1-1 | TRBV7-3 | CASSLGRRAGGTEAFF | TGTGCCAGCAGCTTAGGAAGAAGGGCCGGGGGTACTGAAGCTTTCTTT
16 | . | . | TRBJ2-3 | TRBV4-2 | CASSQIGGGLTDTQYF | TGTGCCAGCAGCCAGATAGGCGGGGGCCTCACAGATACGCAGTATTTT
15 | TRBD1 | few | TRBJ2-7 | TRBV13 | CASSTRTGFWGEQYF | TGTGCCAGCAGCACCCGGACAGGTTTTTGGGGCGAGCAGTACTTC
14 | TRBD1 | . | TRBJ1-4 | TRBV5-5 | CASSWDRESEKLFF | TGTGCCAGCAGCTGGGACAGGGAAAGTGAAAAACTGTTTTTT
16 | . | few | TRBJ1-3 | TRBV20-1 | CSADARGDSSGNTIYF | TGCAGTGCTGACGCTAGGGGTGATAGCTCTGGAAACACCATATATTTT
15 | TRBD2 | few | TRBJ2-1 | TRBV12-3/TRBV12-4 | CASSKSSGGYNEQFF | TGTGCCAGCAGTAAATCTAGCGGGGGGTACAATGAGCAGTTCTTC
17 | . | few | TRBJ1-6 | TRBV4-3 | CASSQDWDPPVGSPLHF | TGCGCCAGCAGCCAAGATTGGGATCCCCCGGTAGGATCACCCCTCCACTTT
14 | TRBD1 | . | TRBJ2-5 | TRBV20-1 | CSAMRDRGLKTQYF | TGCAGTGCTATGAGAGACAGGGGGCTTAAGACCCAGTACTTC
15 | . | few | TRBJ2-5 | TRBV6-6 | CASSYYDRAEETQYF | TGTGCCAGCAGTTACTACGACAGAGCTGAAGAGACCCAGTACTTC
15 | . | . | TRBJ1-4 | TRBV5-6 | CASSLAGRADEKLFF | TGTGCCAGCAGCTTGGCCGGCAGGGCGGATGAAAAACTGTTTTTT
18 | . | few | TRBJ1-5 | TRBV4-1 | CASSHPSWTSGRNQPQHF | TGCGCCAGCAGCCACCCCTCCTGGACCTCGGGACGCAATCAGCCCCAGCATTTT
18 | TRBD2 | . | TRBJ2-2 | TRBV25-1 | CASSESHLAGGNTGELFF | TGTGCCAGCAGTGAATCCCACCTAGCGGGAGGGAACACCGGGGAGCTGTTTTTT
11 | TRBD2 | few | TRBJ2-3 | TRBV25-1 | CATQGGRAQYF | TGTGCCACCCAGGGCGGGAGAGCGCAGTATTTT
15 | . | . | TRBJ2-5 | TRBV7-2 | CASSLVVGTQETQYF | TGTGCCAGCAGCTTAGTCGTAGGGACTCAAGAGACCCAGTACTTC
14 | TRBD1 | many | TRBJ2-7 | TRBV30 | CAWKPGDRAYEQYF | TGTGCCTGGAAACCCGGGGACAGGGCCTACGAGCAGTACTTC
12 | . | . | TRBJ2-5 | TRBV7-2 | CASSPDWTSQYF | TGTGCCAGCAGCCCCGACTGGACATCCCAGTACTTC
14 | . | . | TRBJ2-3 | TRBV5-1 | CASSLEAESNTQYF | TGCGCCAGCAGCTTGGAGGCAGAGAGTAATACGCAGTATTTT
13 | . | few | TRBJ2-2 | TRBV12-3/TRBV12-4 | CASRGRNTGELFF | TGTGCCAGCCGGGGCAGAAACACCGGGGAGCTGTTTTTT